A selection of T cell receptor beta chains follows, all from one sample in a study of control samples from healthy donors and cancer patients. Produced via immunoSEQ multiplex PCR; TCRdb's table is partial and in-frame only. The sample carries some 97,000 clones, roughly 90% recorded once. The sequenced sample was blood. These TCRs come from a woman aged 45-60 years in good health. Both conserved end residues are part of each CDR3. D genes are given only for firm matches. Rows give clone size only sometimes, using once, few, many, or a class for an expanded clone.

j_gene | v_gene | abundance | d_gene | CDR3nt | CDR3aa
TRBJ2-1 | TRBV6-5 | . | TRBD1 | TGTGCCAGCACCTTGGGACAGGGGCCGGGGGATGAGCAGTTCTTC | CASTLGQGPGDEQFF
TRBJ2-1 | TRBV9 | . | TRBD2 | TGTGCCAGCAGTCAGGGACTAGCGGGGGGGCCATCCTACAATGAGCAGTTCTTC | CASSQGLAGGPSYNEQFF
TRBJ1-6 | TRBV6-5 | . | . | TGTGCCAGCAGTTACTCGATTGCTTCACCCCTCCACTTT | CASSYSIASPLHF
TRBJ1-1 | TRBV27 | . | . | TGTGCCAGCAAAAGGGAGAGGACTTTCTTT | CASKRERTFF
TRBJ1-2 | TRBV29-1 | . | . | TGCAGCGTTGAAGATTTGGCCCAGGGTCCCAATGGCTACACCTTC | CSVEDLAQGPNGYTF
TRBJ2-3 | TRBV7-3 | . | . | TGTGCCAGCAGCAACAACCCGGGGCAGCAGTATTTT | CASSNNPGQQYF
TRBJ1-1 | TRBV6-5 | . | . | TGTGCCAGCAGTTTTTCACGGATGAACACTGAAGCTTTCTTT | CASSFSRMNTEAFF
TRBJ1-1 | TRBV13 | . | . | TGTGCCAGCAGCTTATACCGGGAGGTTACTGAAGCTTTCTTT | CASSLYREVTEAFF
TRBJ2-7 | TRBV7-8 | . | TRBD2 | TGTGCCAGCAGTATACTAGCGGGGTCCGACGAGCAGTACTTC | CASSILAGSDEQYF
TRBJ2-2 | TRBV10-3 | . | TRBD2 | TGTGCCATCAGTGACCCGACTAGCGGGGGGATAAACACCGGGGAGCTGTTTTTT | CAISDPTSGGINTGELFF
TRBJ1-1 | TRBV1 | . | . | TGCACCAGCAGACATTCTTGGGAGAGGACTGAAGCTTTCTTT | CTSRHSWERTEAFF
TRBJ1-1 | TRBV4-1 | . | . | TGCGCCAGCAGCCAAGAGGCAGGGCCTTTCTTT | CASSQEAGPFF
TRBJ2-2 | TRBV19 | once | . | TGTGCCACCGAAGGACAGAGCACCGGGGAGCTGTTTTTT | CATEGQSTGELFF
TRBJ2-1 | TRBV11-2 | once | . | TGTGCCAGCAGCTTAGATATCGGGGGTGAGCAGTTCTTC | CASSLDIGGEQFF
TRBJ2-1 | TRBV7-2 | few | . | TGTGCCAGCAGCTTAGACGCGGCTCGTGGGAAGTTCTTC | CASSLDAARGKFF
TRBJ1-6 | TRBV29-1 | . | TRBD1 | TGCAGCGTTGGGACCGGGACAGAGAATTCACCCCTCCACTTT | CSVGTGTENSPLHF
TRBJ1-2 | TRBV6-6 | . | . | TGTGCCAGTAACCGGGACGGAGCCTATGGCTACACCTTC | CASNRDGAYGYTF
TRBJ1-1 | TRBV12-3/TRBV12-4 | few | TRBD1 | TGTGCCAGCAGCCCAGGGGGGGACACTGAAGCTTTCTTT | CASSPGGDTEAFF
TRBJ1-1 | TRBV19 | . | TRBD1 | TGTGCCAGTAGACCAACCACAGGGGGAAATGGGGCTTTCTTT | CASRPTTGGNGAFF
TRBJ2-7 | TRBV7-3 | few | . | TGTGCCAGCAGCTTGGAAAGGGCTAGTCGGCAGTACTTC | CASSLERASRQYF
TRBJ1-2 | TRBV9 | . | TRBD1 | TGTGCCAGCAGCGAAGGCACAGGGGGCTATGGCTACACCTTC | CASSEGTGGYGYTF
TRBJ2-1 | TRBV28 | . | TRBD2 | TGTGCCAGCACCTTGGTCGGGGGGAGCTATGAGCAGTTCTTC | CASTLVGGSYEQFF
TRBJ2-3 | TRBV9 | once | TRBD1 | TGTGCCAGCGACCTACAGGGGGCAGATACGCAGTATTTT | CASDLQGADTQYF
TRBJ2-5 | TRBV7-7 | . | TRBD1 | TGTGCCAGCAGCCCCGATGGGACAGGGGTTGAGACCCAGTACTTC | CASSPDGTGVETQYF
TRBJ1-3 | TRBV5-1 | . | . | TGCGCCAGCGGGGATAGGCCTGGAAACACCATATATTTT | CASGDRPGNTIYF
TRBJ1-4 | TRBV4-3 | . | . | TGCGCCAGCAGCCAGGTTTCAGGGCCTCCCTTTAATGAAAAACTGTTTTTT | CASSQVSGPPFNEKLFF
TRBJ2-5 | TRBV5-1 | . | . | TGCGCCAGCAGGGGCAGGGGCCAAGAGACCCAGTACTTC | CASRGRGQETQYF
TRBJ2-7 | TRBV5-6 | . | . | TGTGCCAGCAGCTCGGGACAAGTTTACGAGCAGTACTTC | CASSSGQVYEQYF
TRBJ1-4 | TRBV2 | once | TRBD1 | TGTGCCAGCATCCGGGACAGGGGGATCGGCACTAATGAAAAACTGTTTTTT | CASIRDRGIGTNEKLFF
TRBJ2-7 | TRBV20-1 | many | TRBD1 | TGCAGTGCTAGTATTGGACAGGGGATCTACGAGCAGTACTTC | CSASIGQGIYEQYF
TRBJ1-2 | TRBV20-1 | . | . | TGCAGTGCTTCCCTCTATGGCTACACCTTC | CSASLYGYTF
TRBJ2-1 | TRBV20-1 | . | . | TGCAGTGCTAACCCCTACAATGAGCAGTTCTTC | CSANPYNEQFF
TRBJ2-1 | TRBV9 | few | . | TGTGCCAGCAGCGTGGGGGGTCAGGTAACCTATGAGCAGTTCTTC | CASSVGGQVTYEQFF
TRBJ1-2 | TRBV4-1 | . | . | TGCGCCAGCACCAGCCCGGGGAGAAATGGCTACACCTTC | CASTSPGRNGYTF